The TCR beta chain described here comes from a study of PD-L1 blockade in urothelial cancer. Study-wide context: Male patients with bladder-origin urothelial cancer numbered about nine tenths of the roughly 29. Patients had been given 0 to 3 earlier chemotherapy regimens. Per blood sample, T cells had a median of about 130,000.

This clone occurred once. Its antigen remains unknown. Measured with immunoSEQ multiplex PCR; TCRdb has only the in-frame clones, and not every one. The sample carries tens of thousands of clones, approximately 81% recorded once. Notes on the study in general: Pretreatment clonality of the blood TCR repertoire below the median was predictive of superior survival.

V was cut by 4 bases and J by 4 bases, with 8 bases left in between. CDR1 is SGDLS and CDR2 is YYNGEE in the germline V gene. CDR3 size: 12 residues. This sequence was found in a man between 65 and 85 years old with urothelial cancer. V and J are TRBV9 and TRBJ2-5, with TRBD2 as a possible D gene (6 bases). The sequences come from PBMCs, collected around atezolizumab (anti-PD-L1) treatment. CDR3 region: CASSSRGETQYF. The CDR3 nucleotides read TGTGCCAGCAGCTCGCGGGGAGAGACCCAGTACTTC.